The rows below give T cell receptor beta chains drawn from one sample of a study of blood T cell repertoires in COVID-19. Generated by immunoSEQ multiplex PCR, the TCRdb table keeps only in-frame clones and is missing some. The table lists about 51,000 clones, 91% of them singletons. The sequenced sample consisted of peripheral blood. Source of these receptors: a man aged 45-60 years with acute or convalescent COVID-19. Each CDR3 is given with its conserved first and last residue. Fields, in order: clone size, J gene, V gene, D gene, CDR3 protein, CDR3 DNA. The D gene is left open where the match is weak. Size is omitted from some rows. Given values are once, few, many or a class for expanded clones.

NA	TRBJ1-2	TRBV11-2	TRBD1	CASSPGQGNYGYTF	TGTGCCAGCAGCCCGGGACAGGGAAACTATGGCTACACCTTC
NA	TRBJ1-1	TRBV10-3	NA	CAISEGAMNTEAFF	TGTGCCATCAGTGAAGGGGCTATGAACACTGAAGCTTTCTTT
once	TRBJ1-2	TRBV5-4	NA	CASSITGIGYGYTF	TGTGCCAGCAGCATAACAGGGATCGGCTATGGCTACACCTTC
NA	TRBJ1-2	TRBV4-2	NA	CASSQGQGTWDGYTF	TGTGCCAGCAGCCAAGGGCAGGGGACCTGGGATGGCTACACCTTC
NA	TRBJ2-7	TRBV11-2	TRBD2	CASSSSGGGIVQYF	TGTGCCAGCAGCTCGAGCGGGGGGGGCATCGTGCAGTACTTC
once	TRBJ2-7	TRBV10-3	NA	CAISGMGALGEQYF	TGTGCCATCTCCGGGATGGGGGCCCTGGGGGAGCAGTACTTC
NA	TRBJ1-4	TRBV28	NA	CASKGQANEKLFF	TGTGCCAGTAAGGGGCAGGCTAATGAAAAACTGTTTTTT
NA	TRBJ2-1	TRBV18	TRBD2	CASSLASGGLNEQFF	TGTGCCAGCTCACTAGCGAGCGGGGGGCTAAATGAGCAGTTCTTC
NA	TRBJ2-1	TRBV5-1	TRBD2	CASSLSAGGTYNEQFF	TGCGCCAGCAGCTTGTCAGCGGGGGGGACCTACAATGAGCAGTTCTTC
NA	TRBJ1-1	TRBV30	NA	CAWRDRVNTEAFF	TGTGCCTGGAGGGACAGAGTGAACACTGAAGCTTTCTTT
NA	TRBJ2-1	TRBV7-3	NA	CASSLATVSDEQFF	TGTGCCAGCAGCCTAGCGACAGTGAGTGATGAGCAGTTCTTC
NA	TRBJ2-7	TRBV3-1/TRBV3-2	TRBD2	CASSQRGGPYEQYF	TGTGCCAGCAGTCAGCGGGGGGGCCCCTACGAGCAGTACTTC
NA	TRBJ2-1	TRBV6-5	NA	CASSYSAGEKNNEQFF	TGTGCCAGCAGTTACTCGGCCGGGGAGAAAAACAATGAGCAGTTCTTC
NA	TRBJ2-7	TRBV21-1	NA	CASSKAASLDSYEQYF	TGTGCCAGCAGCAAAGCTGCCAGTCTAGACTCCTACGAGCAGTACTTC
once	TRBJ2-5	TRBV5-1	TRBD1	CASSLEGQGVETQYF	TGCGCCAGCAGCTTGGAGGGACAGGGGGTAGAGACCCAGTACTTC
NA	TRBJ2-7	TRBV5-1	TRBD1	CASSWGDREVDEQYF	TGCGCCAGCAGCTGGGGGGACAGGGAAGTCGACGAGCAGTACTTC
NA	TRBJ1-2	TRBV20-1	TRBD1	CSASWRQGWPF	TGCAGTGCTAGTTGGAGACAGGGTTGGCCCTTC
NA	TRBJ2-3	TRBV13	TRBD1	CASSPGQAANTDTQYF	TGTGCCAGCAGCCCGGGACAGGCAGCAAACACAGATACGCAGTATTTT
NA	TRBJ1-3	TRBV3-1/TRBV3-2	TRBD1	CASSLTGGSGNTIYF	TGTGCCAGCAGCCTAACAGGGGGCTCTGGAAACACCATATATTTT
NA	TRBJ1-2	TRBV12-5	NA	CASGLDSSGYGYTF	TGTGCTAGTGGTTTGGACTCGTCAGGGTATGGCTACACCTTC
NA	TRBJ2-1	TRBV7-2	TRBD1	CASSRTGDGYNEQFF	TGTGCCAGCAGCCGCACAGGGGACGGGTACAATGAGCAGTTCTTC
NA	TRBJ2-1	TRBV7-6	TRBD2	CASSLMPSGGAYPGEQFF	TGTGCCAGCAGCTTAATGCCTAGCGGGGGGGCCTACCCTGGTGAGCAGTTCTTC
few	TRBJ2-5	TRBV4-2	TRBD2	CASSQGASGVGETQYF	TGTGCCAGCAGCCAGGGGGCTAGCGGGGTCGGAGAGACCCAGTACTTC
once	TRBJ1-5	TRBV18	TRBD1	CASSPRGTGSFQPQHF	TGTGCCAGCTCACCACGGGGGACAGGGTCCTTTCAGCCCCAGCATTTT
NA	TRBJ1-4	TRBV18	NA	CASSLPLGEKLFF	TGTGCCAGCTCACTGCCTTTGGGCGAAAAACTGTTTTTT
NA	TRBJ2-1	TRBV5-6	NA	CASSWYGKSDNEQFF	TGTGCCAGCAGCTGGTACGGGAAGTCCGACAATGAGCAGTTCTTC
NA	TRBJ2-6	TRBV20-1	NA	CSASQGSSGANVLTF	TGCAGTGCTAGTCAGGGAAGCTCTGGGGCCAACGTCCTGACTTTC
NA	TRBJ2-7	TRBV7-8	TRBD2	CASTTGGGGYEQYF	TGTGCCAGCACCACGGGGGGGGGTGGCTACGAGCAGTACTTC
NA	TRBJ2-1	TRBV25-1	NA	CASSPSNEQFF	TGTGCCAGCAGTCCGAGCAATGAGCAGTTCTTC
NA	TRBJ2-7	TRBV11-2	NA	CASSLGLYEQYF	TGTGCCAGCAGCTTGGGACTCTACGAGCAGTACTTC
NA	TRBJ2-1	TRBV24-1	NA	CATSARTLYNEQFF	TGTGCCACCAGTGCACGGACACTGTACAATGAGCAGTTCTTC
NA	TRBJ1-4	TRBV19	TRBD1	CASRLGGAGEKLFF	TGTGCCAGTAGACTAGGGGGCGCCGGTGAAAAACTGTTTTTT
NA	TRBJ2-7	TRBV19	NA	CASSIEFGFSEQYF	TGTGCCAGTAGTATAGAATTCGGGTTCAGCGAGCAGTACTTC
once	TRBJ1-5	TRBV6-1	TRBD1	CASSEATGTGPNQPQHF	TGTGCCAGCAGTGAAGCGACCGGGACAGGTCCCAATCAGCCCCAGCATTTT
once	TRBJ2-3	TRBV24-1	TRBD2	CATSDSGTSGAPDTQYF	TGTGCCACCAGTGATTCTGGGACTAGCGGGGCCCCAGATACGCAGTATTTT
NA	TRBJ2-7	TRBV7-2	NA	CASSLRYEQYF	TGTGCCAGCAGCTTACGCTACGAGCAGTACTTC
NA	TRBJ1-5	TRBV20-1	TRBD1	CSASLGTDQPQHF	TGCAGTGCTAGTTTAGGGACAGATCAGCCCCAGCATTTT
NA	TRBJ2-2	TRBV6-5	NA	CASRGGQGGTGELFF	TGTGCCAGCAGAGGGGGCCAGGGGGGCACCGGGGAGCTGTTTTTT
once	TRBJ2-1	TRBV9	TRBD1	CASSVESLWDRGWDEQFF	TGTGCCAGCAGCGTAGAATCCTTATGGGACAGGGGGTGGGATGAGCAGTTCTTC
NA	TRBJ1-4	TRBV4-1	TRBD1	CASSKDGTGVGEKLFF	TGCGCCAGCAGCAAAGACGGGACAGGGGTCGGCGAAAAACTGTTTTTT
NA	TRBJ1-2	TRBV7-8	TRBD1	CASSATGAYGYTF	TGTGCCAGCAGCGCGACAGGGGCCTATGGCTACACCTTC
NA	TRBJ1-3	TRBV5-1	NA	CASSLDRVGNTIYF	TGCGCCAGCAGCTTGGACAGGGTTGGAAACACCATATATTTT
NA	TRBJ2-6	TRBV6-5	NA	CASSFGGSGANVLTF	TGTGCCAGCAGTTTCGGTGGCTCTGGGGCCAACGTCCTGACTTTC
NA	TRBJ1-1	TRBV5-1	TRBD1	CASSWGQGSGTEAFF	TGCGCCAGCAGCTGGGGACAGGGATCGGGCACTGAAGCTTTCTTT
NA	TRBJ2-3	TRBV2	TRBD2	CASSPGTSGGLSGTQYF	TGTGCCAGCAGCCCCGGGACTAGCGGGGGGCTGTCAGGAACGCAGTATTTT
NA	TRBJ1-5	TRBV6-5	NA	CASNRGYGQPQHF	TGTGCCAGTAATCGGGGTTATGGGCAGCCCCAGCATTTT
NA	TRBJ1-2	TRBV6-5	TRBD1	CASSYSGQGAGYTF	TGTGCCAGCAGTTACTCGGGACAGGGGGCTGGCTACACCTTC
NA	TRBJ2-1	TRBV6-6	TRBD1	CASSHDRARGEQFF	TGTGCCAGCAGTCACGACAGGGCTAGGGGTGAGCAGTTCTTC
NA	TRBJ1-6	TRBV5-1	TRBD1	CASSLVAGRGTGNNSPLHF	TGCGCCAGCAGCTTGGTAGCCGGCCGAGGGACAGGGAATAATTCACCCCTCCACTTT
NA	TRBJ1-2	TRBV6-5	TRBD1	CASSQPPGQGYGYTF	TGTGCCAGCAGTCAGCCTCCGGGACAGGGATATGGCTACACCTTC
NA	TRBJ1-1	TRBV10-3	TRBD1	CAISESTAGGLDTEAFF	TGTGCCATCAGTGAGTCGACGGCAGGGGGTTTGGACACTGAAGCTTTCTTT
NA	TRBJ2-7	TRBV2	NA	CASRRDLKYEQYF	TGTGCCAGCAGGAGGGATCTAAAATACGAGCAGTACTTC
NA	TRBJ2-5	TRBV5-5	NA	CASALGLQETQYF	TGTGCCAGCGCTCTGGGACTTCAAGAGACCCAGTACTTC
NA	TRBJ2-3	TRBV9	NA	CASSIGNTQYF	TGTGCCAGCAGCATCGGGAATACGCAGTATTTT
NA	TRBJ2-6	TRBV28	TRBD1	CASSFARDRVNSGANVLTF	TGTGCCAGCAGTTTCGCCCGGGACAGGGTAAACTCTGGGGCCAACGTCCTGACTTTC
NA	TRBJ1-1	TRBV19	TRBD1	CAPHLGQGSGGAFF	TGTGCCCCACATTTAGGACAGGGGTCAGGGGGAGCTTTCTTT
NA	TRBJ2-7	TRBV21-1	NA	CASSGTSGFWEQYF	TGTGCCAGCAGCGGGACTAGCGGCTTCTGGGAGCAGTACTTC
NA	TRBJ1-2	TRBV7-8	TRBD1	CASSPLTGSLSGYTF	TGTGCCAGCAGCCCGCTGACAGGGAGTCTATCAGGCTACACCTTC
NA	TRBJ1-2	TRBV30	NA	CAWSVRRGAHGYTF	TGTGCCTGGAGTGTACGCCGGGGGGCGCATGGCTACACCTTC